This passage covers 18 T cell receptor beta chains from one sample sequenced in a study of T cells in tuberculosis. Profiling relied on immunoSEQ multiplex PCR, and the TCRdb table lists in-frame clones only, not all of them. This sample carries tens of thousands of clones, just over 90% of them seen once, and the ten largest clones take 1.9%. After thawing and overnight rest, PBMC were stained with GMM-loaded CD1B tetramer, viability dye and anti-CD3 for sorting. C32 glucose monomycolate from Rhodococcus equi was loaded onto the CD1B tetramers. The sample taken for sequencing was CD1b-GMM tetramer-negative cells sorted from PBMCs. The receptors here all came from an adult woman with latent tuberculosis.

The genes are TRBV11-1 and TRBJ1-2; D remains unclear. The germline V gene has CDR1 SGHAT and CDR2 FQDESV (reference sequence). V lost 1 base and J 0 bases, leaving 6 bases between the germline ends. This CDR3 has 14 amino acids. The CDR3 sequence is CASSLDHSNYGYTF. The DNA of the CDR3 is TGTGCCAGCAGCTTAGATCATTCTAACTATGGCTACACCTTC. Based on the CDR3 plus reference TRBV11-1 and TRBJ1-2, the full variable domain is EAEVAQSPRYKITEKSQAVAFWCDPISGHATLYWYRQILGQGPELLVQFQDESVVDDSQLPKDRFSAERLKGVDSTLKIQPAELGDSAMYLCASSLDHSNYGYTFGSGTRLTVV.

The chain uses TRBV29-1 and TRBJ2-1; the match to TRBD2 covers 10 bases. Per germline, CDR1 SQVTM and CDR2 ANQGSEA. The CDR3 has 13 amino acids. After removal of 6 bases from V and 6 bases from J, the junction contained 5 bases not matched to a gene. The CDR3 coding sequence is TGCAGCGTCTCTAGCGGGGGAACCAATGAGCAGTTCTTC. As protein: CSVSSGGTNEQFF.

CDR3: CASSDGAYNEQFF. The CDR3 DNA reads TGTGCCAGCAGTGATGGAGCCTACAATGAGCAGTTCTTC. The V and J genes are TRBV6-4 and TRBJ2-1; D remains ambiguous. This CDR3 contains 13 residues. With 3 bases removed from V and 2 bases from J, the gap between germline ends came to 5 bases. Looked up from germline, CDR1 is MRHNA and CDR2 is SNTAGT.

The chain is built from TRBV11-2 and TRBJ1-2; tentatively, D is TRBD1 (6 bases). The CDR3 runs to 11 residues. Germline V gives CDR1 SGHAT, CDR2 FQNNGV. Deletions cut 5 bases from V and 8 bases from J, with 9 bases between. Here the CDR3 DNA reads TGTGCCAGCAGCGACAGGTCGGGCTACACCTTC. It encodes CASSDRSGYTF.

CDR3 protein: CASSAYPSYNSPLHF. CDR3 sequence (DNA): TGTGCCAGCAGCGCCTACCCCTCCTATAATTCACCCCTCCACTTT. The V call is TRBV9, the J call TRBJ1-6; D uncertain. CDR1 and CDR2 from the germline V gene are SGDLS and YYNGEE. The CDR3 totals 15 residues. V was clipped by 3 bases and J by 0 bases, with 7 bases between them.

This CDR3 reads CASSTLGQGASATNEKLFF. CDR3 DNA sequence: TGTGCCAGCAGCACCTTGGGACAGGGGGCGAGTGCAACTAATGAAAAACTGTTTTTT. This chain uses TRBV5-6 with TRBJ1-4, with 12 bases matching TRBD1. The CDR3 has 19 amino acids. Germline CDR1 is SGHDT and CDR2 is YYEEEE. The V and J ends lost 4 bases and 0 bases, in that order; junction bases with no gene match: 10.

This chain joins TRBV19 and TRBJ2-7, with TRBD1 matching 9 bases. Germline trimming cut 4 bases from V and 3 bases from J; bases unmatched to any gene: 1. Germline V gives CDR1 LNHDA, CDR2 SQIVND (reference sequence). This CDR3 has 13 amino acids. CDR3 residues: CASSRGQGYEQYF. CDR3 nucleotide sequence: TGTGCCAGTAGTAGGGGACAGGGCTACGAGCAGTACTTC.

The rearrangement joins TRBV30 to TRBJ2-4, with 10 bases identical to TRBD1. This CDR3 comprises 14 residues. Germline lookup yields CDR1 GTSNPN and CDR2 SVGIG (reference sequence). Trimming took 2 bases from V and 8 from J; bases not matched to a gene: 6. CDR3 nucleotides: TGTGCCTGGAGTCGCACCGGGACAGGGGACATTCAGTACTTC. Translating gives CAWSRTGTGDIQYF.

CDR3 loop: CATSGLAEGSPLHF. The DNA for the CDR3 is TGTGCCACCAGCGGGCTGGCAGAGGGTTCACCCCTCCACTTT. V usage is TRBV15 and J usage is TRBJ1-6; no clear D. Germline V CDR1 and CDR2: LNHNV, YYDKDF (reference sequence). This CDR3 comprises 14 residues. V was shortened by 5 bases and J by 9 bases, with 14 bases between the two germline ends.

J is TRBJ2-7 and V is TRBV5-8; 8 bases match TRBD1. Germline values: CDR1 SGHTS, CDR2 YDEGEE. The CDR3 is made up of 14 amino acids. V was pared by 0 bases and J by 4 bases, with 3 bases of the junction left unmatched. The CDR3 DNA follows: TGTGCCAGCAGCTTGGGACAGGGGCTTTACGAGCAGTACGTC. Its protein is CASSLGQGLYEQYV.

The V gene is TRBV18, the J gene TRBJ1-1; TRBD1 matches 9 bases. This CDR3 has 17 residues. Germline loops: CDR1 KGHSH, CDR2 LQKENI. V lost 2 bases, J lost 3 bases, and 10 bases stayed unmatched. The CDR3: CASSPLTGGAQYTEAFF. The DNA of the CDR3 is TGTGCCAGCTCACCATTAACAGGGGGCGCGCAGTACACTGAAGCTTTCTTT.

J is TRBJ2-3 and V is TRBV2, with 9 nucleotides matching TRBD2. The V and J ends lost 3 bases and 1 base, in that order; junction bases with no gene match: 8. CDR3 length: 17 amino acids. Germline V gives CDR1 SNHLY, CDR2 FYNNEI. The DNA for the CDR3 is TGTGCCAGCAGTGATTTGGCGGGGGGGCTGGGCACAGATACGCAGTATTTT. It specifies CASSDLAGGLGTDTQYF.

The chain is built from TRBV18 and TRBJ2-1; possible D gene TRBD1, 5 bases. Germline-derived CDR1 and CDR2 are KGHSH and LQKENI. The V end lost 2 bases, the J end lost 7 bases, and 15 bases lay between the germline ends. This CDR3 is 15 amino acids long. The CDR3 DNA is TGTGCCAGCTCACCAATGGGGCCCCTCCTGAATGAGCAGTTCTTC. As protein: CASSPMGPLLNEQFF.

This rearrangement joins TRBV9 to TRBJ2-3; D gene uncertain. The length of the CDR3 is 12 residues. V was trimmed by 3 bases and J by 3 bases, leaving 5 bases between them. Per the germline V gene, CDR1 is SGDLS and CDR2 is YYNGEE. CDR3 residues: CASSAATDTQYF. The CDR3 nucleotides are TGTGCCAGCAGCGCCGCGACAGATACGCAGTATTTT.

The chain links TRBV6-5 to TRBJ1-1; D uncertain. The germline CDR1 and CDR2 sequences are MNHEY and SVGAGI. This CDR3 contains 13 residues. V lost 1 base, J lost 6 bases, and 9 bases lay in between. The CDR3 here is CASSYYRGSEAFF. CDR3 DNA sequence: TGTGCCAGCAGTTACTATCGGGGATCTGAAGCTTTCTTT.

This sequence joins TRBV19 and TRBJ1-1; D unresolved. Germline CDR1 reads LNHDA; CDR2 reads SQIVND (reference sequence). Trimming shortened V by 3 bases and J by 3 bases, and 11 bases separated the two germline ends. The CDR3 runs to 14 residues. The CDR3 is CASSMRQLDTEAFF. In nucleotides, the CDR3 is TGTGCCAGTAGTATGCGGCAGCTAGACACTGAAGCTTTCTTT.

The chain employs TRBV7-2 and TRBJ2-2, with TRBD1 matching over 8 bases. The V and J ends lost 5 bases and 3 bases, in that order; junction bases with no gene match: 8. Germline V lookup: CDR1 SGHTA, CDR2 FQGNSA. This CDR3 has 16 residues. In DNA form, the CDR3 reads TGTGCCAGCAGCCCCACGATGACAGGGGACACCGGGGAGCTGTTTTTT. This codes for CASSPTMTGDTGELFF.

The J gene is TRBJ2-5, the V gene TRBV7-2; 15 bases are shared with TRBD2. Germline values: CDR1 SGHTA, CDR2 FQGNSA. Losses at the gene ends were 5 bases for V and 5 bases for J; bases not matched to a gene: 9. The CDR3 has 17 amino acids. CDR3 region: CASSRRTSGGAGETQYF. CDR3 nucleotides: TGTGCCAGCAGCCGTAGGACTAGCGGGGGGGCCGGGGAGACCCAGTACTTC.